What follows is one TCR beta chain and its context. Antigen unknown. Produced via immunoSEQ multiplex PCR; TCRdb's table is partial and in-frame only. The table shows 130,000 to 150,000 clones, with roughly four fifths occurring only once. The sample belongs to a study of T cell responses to AZD1222 COVID-19 vaccine. Study outcomes and limitations: Just a handful of people given AZD1222 tested seropositive at baseline.

This receptor was obtained from an adult in good health. The sequencing used peripheral blood, collected on day 0 of MenACWY control vaccination.

The CDR3 DNA is TGTGCCAGCTCACCGGCAGGGAGCTTCTCCTACGAGCAGTACGTC. Translated: CASSPAGSFSYEQYV. The chain is built from TRBV18 and TRBJ2-7; D could derive from TRBD1 or TRBD2 (5 bases each). V dropped 3 bases and J dropped 0 bases, with 12 bases sitting between them. The CDR3 sequence is 15 residues long. CDR1 and CDR2 from the germline V gene are KGHSH and LQKENI.